This T cell receptor (beta chain) was profiled in a study of blood T cell repertoires in COVID-19. Study context: Italy, Spain and the United States were the sources of the convalescent and acute COVID-19 samples.

In the authors' workflow: Nucleated cell number was recorded as an estimate derived from reference gene primer amplification. Data came from immunoSEQ multiplex PCR; TCRdb stores just in-frame clones and leaves some out. The DNA was the basis for D and trimming; V, J and clone size are from that table. This table has over 200,000 clones, 75% to 95% appearing once. The sequence was collected from a young adult with COVID-19, enrolled during active disease. The source material was peripheral blood.

As DNA, the CDR3 is TGTGCCAGCAGACGAGGACAGGGCCCCTCCTACGAGCAGTACTTC. This translates into CASRRGQGPSYEQYF. The chain carries TRBV6-5 and TRBJ2-7, with TRBD1 matching 8 bases. CDR3 length equals 15 residues. Unmatched junction bases numbered 7, after V lost 6 bases and J lost 0 bases. Per the germline V gene, CDR1 is MNHEY and CDR2 is SVGAGI.